This passage covers 3 T cell receptor beta chains from one sample sequenced in a study of T-cell reconstitution after alpha-beta-depleted transplantation in children. Preparation of the TCRbeta library used unique molecular identifiers. MiXCR, run by TCRdb on the PCR reads, gives a single entry per CDR3 protein. The sample contains tens of thousands of distinct CDR3 sequences, 5.5% to 7.5% of which appear only once. The source was PBMCs, mostly from graft donor cells, collected 60 days after TCRalphabeta/CD19-depleted stem cell transplant. The receptors were sampled from a female patient aged 2-9 years who had a stem cell transplant for aplastic anemia, so the T cells may come from the graft donor.

The chain recombines TRBV18 with TRBJ1-1, with D possibly matching TRBD1 (6 bases). Germline values: CDR1 KGHSH, CDR2 LQKENI. V lost 3 bases and J lost 1, with 12 bases in between. The CDR3 runs to 15 residues. Written as DNA, the CDR3 is TGTGCCAGCTCACCTTCCCCGGGACAGAACACTGAAGCTTTCTTT. Translating gives CASSPSPGQNTEAFF.

This clonotype occurred a few times. The V call is TRBV11-3, the J call TRBJ2-3, with 10 bases fitting TRBD1. The CDR3 totals 15 residues. Germline CDR1 and CDR2: SGHNT and YENEEA. V lost 5 bases to trimming and J lost 7 bases; unmatched junction nucleotides: 9. The CDR3 sequence is CASSTAGTGAYTQYF. For the CDR3, the DNA is TGTGCCAGCAGCACGGCCGGGACAGGGGCATATACGCAGTATTTT.

This clonotype was recorded at least ten times. V and J are TRBV28 and TRBJ2-7; the match to TRBD2 covers 9 bases. The V segment lost 7 bases and the J segment 3 bases; nucleotides outside the gene matches: 10. Germline V CDR1 and CDR2: MDHEN, SYDVKM. The CDR3 extends over 15 amino acids. The CDR3 DNA follows: TGTGCCAGCACCCGACCCCTAGCGGGGAACTACGAGCAGTACTTC. As protein: CASTRPLAGNYEQYF.